This T cell receptor beta chain was observed in a study of blood T cell repertoires in COVID-19. TCRdb's copy holds only in-frame clones and misses some; the assay was immunoSEQ multiplex PCR. The sample has 130,000 to 150,000 clones, roughly 90% seen once. CDR3 length equals 14 residues. Germline V CDR1 and CDR2: SGHAT, FQNNGV. V lost 5 bases to trimming and J lost 3 bases; unmatched junction nucleotides: 4. The gene calls are TRBV11-2 and TRBJ2-7; TRBD1 agrees at 10 bases. This TCR came from a middle-aged man with active or convalescent COVID-19. Sequenced material: peripheral blood. The CDR3 spells CASSPGQGNYEQYF. CDR3 sequence (DNA): TGTGCCAGCAGCCCGGGACAGGGGAACTACGAGCAGTACTTC.